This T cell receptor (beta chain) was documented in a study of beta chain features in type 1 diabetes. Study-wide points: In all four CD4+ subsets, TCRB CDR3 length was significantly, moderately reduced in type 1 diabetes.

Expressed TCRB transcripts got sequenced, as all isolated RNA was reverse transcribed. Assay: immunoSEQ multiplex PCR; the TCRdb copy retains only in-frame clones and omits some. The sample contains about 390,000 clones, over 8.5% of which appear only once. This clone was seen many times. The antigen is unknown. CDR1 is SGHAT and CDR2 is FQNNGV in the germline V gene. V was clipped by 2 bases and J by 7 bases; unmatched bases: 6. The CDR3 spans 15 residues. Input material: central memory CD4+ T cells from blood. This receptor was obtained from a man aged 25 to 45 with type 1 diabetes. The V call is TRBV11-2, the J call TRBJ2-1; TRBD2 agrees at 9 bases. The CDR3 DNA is TGTGCCAGCAGCTTACGCGGGGGGGCCCTAAATGAGCAGTTCTTC. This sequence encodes CASSLRGGALNEQFF.